This T cell receptor (beta chain) is drawn from a study of cytomegalovirus exposure and HLA in healthy donors. As for the study in general: Prior work identified roughly 120 million unique TCR beta sequences in around 170 million T cells.

The PCR ran on 60 Vbeta and 13 Jbeta primers. Profiling relied on immunoSEQ multiplex PCR, and the TCRdb table lists in-frame clones only, not all of them. The top ten hold under 1.1% of the sample, which has about 160,000 clones, 84% seen once. This CDR3 comprises 15 residues. Trimming took 6 bases from V and 1 from J; bases not matched to a gene: 7. CDR1 is MNHEY, CDR2 SVGAGI, per germline. Overall study findings and caveats: Excluded: some indistinguishable V segments such as TRBV6-2 and TRBV6-3. It was only CMV serostatus that was available as immune exposure information. Later findings reportedly placed an Asian-associated ancestry cluster below the approximately 630-donor mean for N-insertions.

With regard to this clone: As yet, its antigen is unknown.

The TCR comes from a man aged 25-40 years in good health and CMV-seronegative. Sequenced: PBMCs. The J gene is TRBJ1-2, the V gene TRBV6-5, with TRBD1 identical over 8 bases. The CDR3, as DNA: TGTGCCAGCAGCGGACAGGGTCCTTTTAACTATGGCTACACCTTC. Its translation is CASSGQGPFNYGYTF.